This TCR beta chain originates from a study of cytomegalovirus exposure and HLA in healthy donors (dated by TCRdb to about 2017). Study-level background: In an earlier analysis of under 600 of the donors, about 260 Gb of sequence data and 117 million unique TCR beta sequences from about 190 million T cells were reported. Around 300 gigabases of sequencing data and approximately 80 million unique TCR sequences were included in an early release covering 500 to 750 HLA-typed donors. Of the 398 genotyped donors, over 65% fell in the genetic ancestry cluster associated with self-reported Caucasian donors. The study was designed to test whether signatures of past pathogen exposure could be identified by cataloging public T cell receptors. The study profiled the T cell repertoires of 550 to 700 subjects by immunosequencing and related them to cytomegalovirus serostatus. In addition to the first cohort of around 670 subjects, a separate validation cohort of 120 different subjects was used. High-throughput TCR immunosequencing, statistical association of individual TCRs with disease status, and machine learning were combined to predict cytomegalovirus infection status. A later analysis re-examined previously published TCR beta repertoires from 610 or so donors and added high-resolution HLA genotyping to investigate patterns of TCR occurrence. Rather than drawing on any new phenotypic data, the later analysis identified candidate immune exposures from TCR beta sequences and the way those sequences occurred across donors. In an earlier analysis of 587 of the donors, high-throughput TCR beta sequencing was used to judge whether each TCR beta V gene segment behaved as functional or pseudogenic. Donor age, sex, ethnicity and CMV serostatus were compiled together with the repertoire data. A later genetic analysis took genome-wide SNP genotypes for about 60% of the roughly 670 donors and used that subset as a discovery cohort. Every discovery cohort repertoire had been produced on one sequencing platform. Both class I and class II loci were covered by HLA typing, at four-digit resolution. Typing coverage differed by locus: A, B, C, DRB1 and DQB1 were typed in about 629-630 donors, DQA1 in about 550, DPA1 in nearly 610, and DPB1 in 472. A handful of DR-DQ haplotypes were handled as single units for association and clustering because linkage in the cohort was strong. Among about 370 genotyped donors of the cohort, an average of roughly 230,000 unique TCR beta nucleotide sequences was sequenced per donor, of which about 18% were non-productive.

The cohort was made up of roughly 670 healthy bone marrow donors. Cohort members were all nominally healthy when sampled, although unrecorded immune exposures were likely present. The donor was CMV seropositive and belonged to the group of 250 to 300 seropositive cohort members. Each donor provided a peripheral blood sample, and peripheral blood mononuclear cells were used for TCR beta sequencing. Genomic DNA extraction from the blood cell samples was performed with the Qiagen DNeasy Blood Extraction Kit. Overall study outcomes, separate from this receptor: Immune exposure information for the cohort was limited to CMV serostatus. V-gene and J-gene trimming of TCR beta chains was associated with a missense DCLRE1C variant in a later genetic analysis, and the association was replicated in an independent cohort. HLA typing was unavailable for some donors at each locus, so association tests used only the typed subset. According to a later genetic analysis, donors in an Asian-associated ancestry cluster had fewer N-insertions in productive TCRs than the approximately 610-donor mean. While some public TCRs were present in many individuals, most TCR sequences turned up only very rarely across donors. According to a later analysis, most CMV-associated TCR beta chains appeared to be HLA-restricted, and the HLA associations seemed to be driven largely by CMV exposure. In a later analysis, HLA-associated TCR beta chains were found to be more clonally expanded and to have lower generation probabilities than equally common non-associated chains. A later analysis reported that several top co-occurrence clusters appeared linked to parvovirus B19, influenza, CMV and Epstein-Barr virus. In both the original and validation cohorts, the classifier was reported to diagnose cytomegalovirus status with high specificity and sensitivity. Sequencing depth was assumed to be roughly uniform across donors in the presence/absence analyses, though that assumption may not hold. In this cohort, only TCR beta chains were sequenced, and detectable features were limited by the absence of alpha or paired-chain data. A further reported finding was that TCR beta sequences accurately predicted the HLA-A and HLA-B alleles for most subjects in the first cohort. Correlated functional status among segregating V segments might be attributable to linkage disequilibrium, but an unknown experimental factor could not be ruled out. A cluster of highly shared sequence variants was judged likely to represent a technical artifact of the sequencing pipeline. The study gave a list of 150 to 200 TCR beta chains associated with cytomegalovirus. Some IMGT-functional V segments, including TRBV6-2 and TRBV6-3, could not be told apart with the 87-base-pair reads, so those segments were excluded. Because counts were too low, about 18 rarely observed V segments, including chromosome 9 orphons, were excluded from the earlier analysis of fewer than 650 of the donors. Specific HLA alleles were associated with over 15,000 TCR beta sequences at a false discovery rate of 0.05 in a later analysis. According to a later analysis, TCR association rates differed among HLA loci, with DRB1 alleles showing the most associated TCRs and HLA-C alleles showing the fewest. A few of the identified cytomegalovirus-associated TCR beta chains were confirmed in vitro to be specific for cytomegalovirus antigens. When HLA alleles, especially DR and DQ, strongly co-occurred, attributing TCR associations to individual alleles was difficult. The authors suggested that the approach could potentially be generalized to other disease states and immunological phenotypes. In an earlier analysis of 587 of the donors, most TCR beta V segments were observed in productive rearrangements about 87% or about 30% of the time, broadly matching IMGT annotations.

Libraries came from the immunoSEQ multiplex PCR assay. For the multiplex PCR, a mixture combining 60 forward primers for TCR Vbeta segments and 13 reverse primers for TCR Jbeta segments was used. Amplification of the CDR3 region of rearranged TCR beta genes was performed with a multiplex PCR assay on genomic DNA. Amplified TCR beta libraries were sequenced as 87-base-pair reads on the Illumina HiSeq System. In the original analysis: In a later analysis, tens of millions of unique TCR beta chains were counted across the approximately 640 repertoires, and roughly 10 million of these chains were shared by at least two donors. Raw reads were error-corrected and collapsed into unique sequences by a nearest-neighbor algorithm in which closely related sequences were merged to remove PCR and sequencing errors. CDR3 sequences were aligned to IMGT reference sequences to assign V, D and J gene segments. Each retained sequence needed at least a six-nucleotide match to both a V gene segment and a J gene segment. A rearrangement counted as productive if the CDR3 had no stop codons and remained in frame with V and J, and every other rearrangement counted as non-productive. CDR3 was defined according to IMGT convention as the region running from the second conserved V-encoded cysteine to the conserved J-encoded phenylalanine. In an earlier analysis of just under 600 of the donors, sequences lacking an unambiguous match to a single V gene segment were excluded. In an earlier analysis of several hundred of the donors, V segments were called functional above 56.7% productive rearrangements and were called segregating when the between-donor standard deviation exceeded 5%. A statistical classification framework was built to diagnose cytomegalovirus status from the catalog of TCR beta chain sequences. In a later analysis, V and J genes were assigned by comparing TCR nucleotide sequences against IMGT/GENE-DB human TR gene sequences. Using the TCRdist pipeline, a later analysis assigned CDR3 sequences along with most-parsimonious VDJ recombination scenarios. In a later analysis, each TCR beta chain was defined by its CDR3 amino acid sequence together with its V-gene family, and reads without a unique V-gene family were excluded. As a way to deal with suspected cross-contamination and a sequencing artifact, a later analysis dropped approximately 570 nucleotide sequences that were highly shared and had low generation probability. In a later analysis, a clonal expansion index was calculated for each public chain from normalized within-repertoire ranks of inferred template counts. A later analysis computed generation probabilities with a VDJ recombination model fitted to out-of-frame rearrangements, and checked the results against IGoR. In a later analysis, TCR-TCR, TCR-HLA and TCR-CMV co-occurrence was scored with hypergeometric tests, and a repertoire-size bias correction was applied to TCR pairs. False discovery rates were estimated in a later analysis by permuting HLA or CMV assignments 20 times. A later analysis grouped co-occurring TCRs with DBSCAN, adding TCRdist sequence similarity when clustering within HLA-allele-positive subsets. Co-occurrence clustering excluded repertoires with fewer than 30,000 or more than 120,000 public chains, plus five with anomalous nucleotide sharing. Not all clones reach the TCRdb copy of this immuneACCESS table, which keeps in-frame sequences only. Checked studies attribute under half of the gap to unresolved V genes and leave the rest unexplained. V, J and clone size are taken as reported in that table, and D and trimming were inferred from the DNA itself. The sample table holds some 93,000 clones, of which over 8% were seen once. Jointly, the top ten make up around 4.9% of the sample.

On this clone: Its antigen remains unidentified. No much larger clonotype is one base removed from it; base qualities were not supplied.

Between the V and J ends, shortened by 7 bases and 6 bases respectively, the junction contains 9 bases. The CDR3 has 12 amino acids, counting the end cysteine and phenylalanine. The kept DNA is CDR3 alone, 36 bases in frame from the first base. CDR1 SEHNR and CDR2 FQNEAQ are derived from the germline V gene (reference sequence). The chain is made from TRBV7-9 and TRBJ2-2; no D gene call is confident. Sequenced: PBMCs. The source is a middle-aged man in good health and CMV-seropositive. The DNA reads TGTGCCAGCAACTTTGGAGCCGGGGAGCTGTTTTTT. It encodes CASNFGAGELFF. The CDR3, completed at both ends by the reference TRBV7-9 and TRBJ2-2 genes, gives the full variable domain DTGVSQNPRHKITKRGQNVTFRCDPISEHNRLYWYRQTLGQGPEFLTYFQNEAQLEKSRLLSDRFSAERPKGSFSTLEIQRTEQGDSAMYLCASNFGAGELFFGEGSRLTVL.